This TCR beta chain comes out of a study of T cell changes during pregnancy in multiple sclerosis (dated by TCRdb to the late 2010s). A note on the overall study: Changes in the T cell repertoire over the course of pregnancy were examined in this study in women with multiple sclerosis.

Libraries were constructed by the immunoSEQ multiplex PCR assay. What TCRdb holds here is the immuneACCESS table cut down to in-frame rearrangements. Part of the clones is not present; checked against another copy, under half of the missing clones reflect an unresolved V gene, and the others are unexplained. This sample is represented by about 59,000 clones; 90% of them were singletons. The ten largest clonotypes hold approximately 6.1% of the sample. Sequences MNHNY (CDR1) and SVGAGI (CDR2) are obtained from the germline V gene (reference sequence). Deletion took 7 bases off V and 2 bases off J, with a span of 14 bases between the germline ends. Measured from the cysteine to the phenylalanine, the CDR3 is 15 residues long. Only the CDR3 portion is preserved as DNA: 45 bases, with reading frame beginning at the first base. Remarks on this clone: Its binding antigen is unknown. Base quality data are lacking; no much larger clone is found one base away.

This sequence originates from a female donor in good health, enrolled as a control in a pregnancy study. Sequencing was performed on peripheral blood, taken in the third trimester of pregnancy. The chain joins TRBV6-6 to TRBJ2-2, with no confidently assigned D gene. The sequenced DNA is TGTGCCAGCACTAACACTGGCGGTAACACCGGGGAGCTGTTTTTT. It encodes CASTNTGGNTGELFF.